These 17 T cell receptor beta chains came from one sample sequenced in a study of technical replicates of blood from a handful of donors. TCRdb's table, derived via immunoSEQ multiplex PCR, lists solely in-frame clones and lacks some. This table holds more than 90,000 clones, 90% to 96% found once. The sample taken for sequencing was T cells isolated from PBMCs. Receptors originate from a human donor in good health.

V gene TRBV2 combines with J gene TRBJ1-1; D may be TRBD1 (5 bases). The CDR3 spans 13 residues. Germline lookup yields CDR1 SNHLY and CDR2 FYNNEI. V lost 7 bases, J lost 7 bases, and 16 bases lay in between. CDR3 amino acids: CASIVEGEREAFF. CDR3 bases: TGTGCCAGCATAGTGGAAGGGGAACGTGAAGCTTTCTTT.

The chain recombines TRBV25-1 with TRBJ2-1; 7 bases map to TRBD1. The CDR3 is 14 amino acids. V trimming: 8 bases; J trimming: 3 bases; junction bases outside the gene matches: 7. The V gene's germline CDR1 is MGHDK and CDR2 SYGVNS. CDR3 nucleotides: TGTGCCAGCCTTTCCGGGACAGACTACAATGAGCAGTTCTTC. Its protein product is CASLSGTDYNEQFF.

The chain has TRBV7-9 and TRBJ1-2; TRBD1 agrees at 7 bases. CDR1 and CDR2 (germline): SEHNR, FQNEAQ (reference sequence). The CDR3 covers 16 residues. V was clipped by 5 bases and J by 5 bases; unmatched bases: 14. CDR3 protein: CASSIRDRESVYGYTF. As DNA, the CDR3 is TGTGCCAGCAGCATCCGGGACAGAGAGTCCGTTTATGGCTACACCTTC.

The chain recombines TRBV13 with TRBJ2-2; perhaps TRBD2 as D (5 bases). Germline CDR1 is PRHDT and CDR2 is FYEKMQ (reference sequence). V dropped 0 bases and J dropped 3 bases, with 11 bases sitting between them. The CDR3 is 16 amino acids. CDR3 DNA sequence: TGTGCCAGCAGCTTAGGAGGGAGTGGTGACACCGGGGAGCTGTTTTTT. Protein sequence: CASSLGGSGDTGELFF.

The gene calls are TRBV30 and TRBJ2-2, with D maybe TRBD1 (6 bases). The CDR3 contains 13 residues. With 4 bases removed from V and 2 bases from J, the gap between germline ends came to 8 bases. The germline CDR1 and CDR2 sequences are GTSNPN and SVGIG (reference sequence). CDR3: CAWTRGNTGELFF. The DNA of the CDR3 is TGTGCCTGGACCAGGGGTAACACCGGGGAGCTGTTTTTT. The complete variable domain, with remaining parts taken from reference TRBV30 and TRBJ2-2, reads SQTIHQWPATLVQPVGSPLSLECTVEGTSNPNLYWYRQAAGRGLQLLFYSVGIGQISSEVPQNLSASRPQDRQFILSSKKLLLSDSGFYLCAWTRGNTGELFFGEGSRLTVL.

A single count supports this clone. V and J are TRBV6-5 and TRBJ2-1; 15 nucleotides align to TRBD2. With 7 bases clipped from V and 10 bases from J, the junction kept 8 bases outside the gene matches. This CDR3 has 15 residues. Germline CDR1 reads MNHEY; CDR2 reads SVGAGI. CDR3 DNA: TGTGCCAGCATCCGGGGACTAGCGGGAGGTGGCGAGCAGTTCTTC. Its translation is CASIRGLAGGGEQFF.

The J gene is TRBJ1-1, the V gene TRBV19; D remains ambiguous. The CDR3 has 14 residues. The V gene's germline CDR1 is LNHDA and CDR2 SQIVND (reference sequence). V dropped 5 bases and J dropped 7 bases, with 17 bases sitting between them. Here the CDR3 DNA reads TGTGCCAGTAGTGTGGCCAATCAGGCGTTTGAAGCTTTCTTT. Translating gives CASSVANQAFEAFF.

The CDR3 region has the DNA TGTGCCAGCAGCTTGGGGACAGGGGTTTATGGCTACACCTTC. The encoded protein is CASSLGTGVYGYTF. The J gene is TRBJ1-2, the V gene TRBV11-2, with 10 bases that match TRBD1. The V gene end was trimmed by 3 bases and the J gene end by 5 bases; junction bases not matched to a gene: 3. The CDR3 loop spans 14 amino acids. Germline values: CDR1 SGHAT, CDR2 FQNNGV. The full variable domain, rest sourced from reference TRBV11-2 and TRBJ1-2, is EAGVAQSPRYKIIEKRQSVAFWCNPISGHATLYWYQQILGQGPKLLIQFQNNGVVDDSQLPKDRFSAERLKGVDSTLKIQPAKLEDSAVYLCASSLGTGVYGYTFGSGTRLTVV.

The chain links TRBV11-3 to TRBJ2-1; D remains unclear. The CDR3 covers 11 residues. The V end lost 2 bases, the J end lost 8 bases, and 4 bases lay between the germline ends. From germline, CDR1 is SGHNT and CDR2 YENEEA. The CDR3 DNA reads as TGTGCCAGCAGCTTATCCGATGAGCAGTTCTTC. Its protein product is CASSLSDEQFF.

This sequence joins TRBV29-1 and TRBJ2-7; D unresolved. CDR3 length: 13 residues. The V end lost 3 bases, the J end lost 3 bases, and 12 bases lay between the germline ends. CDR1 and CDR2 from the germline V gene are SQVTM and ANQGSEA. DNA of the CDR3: TGCAGCGTTGAGGTCCAGGATTTCTACGAGCAGTACTTC. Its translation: CSVEVQDFYEQYF.

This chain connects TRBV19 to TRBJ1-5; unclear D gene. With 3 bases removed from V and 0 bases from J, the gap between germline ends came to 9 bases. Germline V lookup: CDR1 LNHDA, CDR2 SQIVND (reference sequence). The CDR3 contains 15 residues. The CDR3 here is CASSITPYSNQPQHF. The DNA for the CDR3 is TGTGCCAGTAGTATTACACCGTATAGCAATCAGCCCCAGCATTTT.

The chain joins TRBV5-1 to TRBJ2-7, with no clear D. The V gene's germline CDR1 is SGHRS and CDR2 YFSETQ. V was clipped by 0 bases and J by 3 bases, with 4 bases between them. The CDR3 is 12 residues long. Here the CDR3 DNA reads TGCGCCAGCAGCTTGGGAGACTACGAGCAGTACTTC. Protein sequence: CASSLGDYEQYF.

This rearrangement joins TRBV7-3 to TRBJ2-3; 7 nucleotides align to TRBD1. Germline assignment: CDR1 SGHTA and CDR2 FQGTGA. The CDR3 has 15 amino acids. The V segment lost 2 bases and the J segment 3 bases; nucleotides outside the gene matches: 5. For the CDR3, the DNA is TGTGCCAGCAGCTTACGGTACAGGGGAACAGATACGCAGTATTTT. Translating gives CASSLRYRGTDTQYF.

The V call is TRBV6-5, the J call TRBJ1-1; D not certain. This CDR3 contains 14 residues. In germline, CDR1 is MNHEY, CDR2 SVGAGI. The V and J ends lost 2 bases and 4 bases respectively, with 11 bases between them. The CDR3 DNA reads TGTGCCAGCAGTTACGTCTCCGGGGTCACTGAAGCTTTCTTT. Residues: CASSYVSGVTEAFF.

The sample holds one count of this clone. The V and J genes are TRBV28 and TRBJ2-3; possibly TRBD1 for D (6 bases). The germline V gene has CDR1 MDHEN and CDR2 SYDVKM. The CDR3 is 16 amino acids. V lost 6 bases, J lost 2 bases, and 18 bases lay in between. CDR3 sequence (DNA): TGTGCCAGCAGCGGAACAGGGTTATTAGACACAGATACGCAGTATTTT. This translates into CASSGTGLLDTDTQYF.

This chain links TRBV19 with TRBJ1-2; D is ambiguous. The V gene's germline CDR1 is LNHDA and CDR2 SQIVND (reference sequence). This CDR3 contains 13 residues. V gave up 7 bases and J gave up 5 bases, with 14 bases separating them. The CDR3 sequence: CASNIGLLYGYTF. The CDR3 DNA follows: TGTGCCAGTAACATCGGACTGTTATATGGCTACACCTTC. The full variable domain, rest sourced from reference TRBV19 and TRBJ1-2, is DGGITQSPKYLFRKEGQNVTLSCEQNLNHDAMYWYRQDPGQGLRLIYYSQIVNDFQKGDIAEGYSVSREKKESFPLTVTSAQKNPTAFYLCASNIGLLYGYTFGSGTRLTVV.

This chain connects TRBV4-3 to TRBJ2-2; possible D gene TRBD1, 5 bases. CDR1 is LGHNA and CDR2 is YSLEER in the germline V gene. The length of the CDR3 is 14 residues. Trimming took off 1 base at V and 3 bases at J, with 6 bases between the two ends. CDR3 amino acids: CASSQGQHTGELFF. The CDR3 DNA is TGCGCCAGCAGCCAAGGACAGCACACCGGGGAGCTGTTTTTT.